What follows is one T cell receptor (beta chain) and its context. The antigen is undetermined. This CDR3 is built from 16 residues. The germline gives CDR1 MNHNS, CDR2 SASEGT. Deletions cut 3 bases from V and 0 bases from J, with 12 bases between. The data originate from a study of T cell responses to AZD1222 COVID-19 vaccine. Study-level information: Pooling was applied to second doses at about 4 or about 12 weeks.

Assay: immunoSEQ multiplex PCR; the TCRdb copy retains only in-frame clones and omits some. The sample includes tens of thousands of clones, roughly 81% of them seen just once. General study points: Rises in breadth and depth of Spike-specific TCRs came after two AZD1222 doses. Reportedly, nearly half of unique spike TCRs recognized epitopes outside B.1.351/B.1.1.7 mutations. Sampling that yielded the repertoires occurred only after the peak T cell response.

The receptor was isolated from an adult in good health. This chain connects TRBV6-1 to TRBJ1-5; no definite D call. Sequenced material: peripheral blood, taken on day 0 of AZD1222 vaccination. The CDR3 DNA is TGTGCCAGCAGTGAGGCACAACCATATAGCAATCAGCCCCAGCATTTT. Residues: CASSEAQPYSNQPQHF.